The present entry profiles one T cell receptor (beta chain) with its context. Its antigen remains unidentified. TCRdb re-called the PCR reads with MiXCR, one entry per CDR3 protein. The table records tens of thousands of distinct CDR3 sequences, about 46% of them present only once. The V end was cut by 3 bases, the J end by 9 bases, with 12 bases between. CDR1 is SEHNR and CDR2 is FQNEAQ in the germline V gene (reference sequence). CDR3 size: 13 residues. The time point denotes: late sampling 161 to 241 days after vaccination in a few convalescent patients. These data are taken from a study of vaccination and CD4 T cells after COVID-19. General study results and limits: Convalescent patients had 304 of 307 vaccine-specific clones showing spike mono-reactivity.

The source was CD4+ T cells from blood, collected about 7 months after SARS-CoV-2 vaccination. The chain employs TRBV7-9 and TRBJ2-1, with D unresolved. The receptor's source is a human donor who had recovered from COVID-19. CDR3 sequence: CASSLTLVGEQFF. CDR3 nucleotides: TGTGCCAGCAGCTTGACCCTGGTCGGTGAGCAGTTCTTC.